These T cell receptor beta chains were read from a single sample in a study of Tregs in tolerant kidney transplant recipients. Sequencing used immunoSEQ multiplex PCR; TCRdb keeps in-frame clones, though not all of them. Counted here are roughly 2,700 clones, roughly 40% occurring once; the ten biggest clones make up about 7%. No cognate antigen is known for these TCRs. The sequenced sample was Tregs from blood grown in culture. The receptors were gathered from a human donor in good health. The conserved cysteine and the conserved F or W are not part of the CDR3 here. Fields, in order: J gene, D gene, clone size, V gene, CDR3 protein. The D gene is left open where the match is weak. Part of the rows lack a size; the others show once, few, many or a class for expanded clones.

j_call: TRBJ2-5
d_call: TRBD2
clone_size: -
v_call: TRBV29-1
cdr3_aa: SVGLAGVPRETQY

j_call: TRBJ2-7
d_call: TRBD2
clone_size: few
v_call: TRBV9
cdr3_aa: ASSVHSGGTYEQY

j_call: TRBJ1-5
d_call: -
clone_size: large
v_call: TRBV6-4
cdr3_aa: ASSDQPGVQPQH

j_call: TRBJ1-2
d_call: -
clone_size: -
v_call: TRBV5-6
cdr3_aa: ASSFTPSYGYT

j_call: TRBJ1-2
d_call: TRBD1
clone_size: -
v_call: TRBV6-5
cdr3_aa: ATGSGQGAFYGYT

j_call: TRBJ1-1
d_call: TRBD1
clone_size: -
v_call: TRBV5-1
cdr3_aa: ASSNRGSGRGTEAF

j_call: TRBJ1-6
d_call: -
clone_size: few
v_call: TRBV7-2
cdr3_aa: ASSLRQGSPLH

j_call: TRBJ2-1
d_call: -
clone_size: -
v_call: TRBV20-1
cdr3_aa: SARPLSEQF

j_call: TRBJ1-1
d_call: -
clone_size: -
v_call: TRBV5-6
cdr3_aa: ASSLVQGWATEAF

j_call: TRBJ2-7
d_call: TRBD1
clone_size: medium-sized
v_call: TRBV28
cdr3_aa: ASRGLGQTNEQY

j_call: TRBJ2-5
d_call: TRBD2
clone_size: once
v_call: TRBV18
cdr3_aa: ASSSGLAGGQETQY

j_call: TRBJ2-1
d_call: -
clone_size: -
v_call: TRBV6-1
cdr3_aa: ASKRIPGQYNEQF

j_call: TRBJ1-1
d_call: -
clone_size: -
v_call: TRBV2
cdr3_aa: ASTKGGTNTEAF

j_call: TRBJ1-5
d_call: -
clone_size: -
v_call: TRBV30
cdr3_aa: ASGPGGNQPQH

j_call: TRBJ1-2
d_call: -
clone_size: -
v_call: TRBV6-5
cdr3_aa: ASSRDRFYGYT

j_call: TRBJ1-2
d_call: -
clone_size: few
v_call: TRBV5-1
cdr3_aa: ASSLEGVYGYT

j_call: TRBJ2-7
d_call: TRBD1
clone_size: -
v_call: TRBV5-1
cdr3_aa: ASSPQGQPYEQY

j_call: TRBJ1-5
d_call: TRBD1
clone_size: few
v_call: TRBV5-1
cdr3_aa: ASSLGTGGSDQPQH

j_call: TRBJ2-5
d_call: TRBD2
clone_size: -
v_call: TRBV2
cdr3_aa: ASSKGGLAGRETQY

j_call: TRBJ1-1
d_call: TRBD1
clone_size: large
v_call: TRBV5-1
cdr3_aa: ASSLGTGAMNTEAF

j_call: TRBJ2-5
d_call: -
clone_size: few
v_call: TRBV19
cdr3_aa: ASTPDFQETQY

j_call: TRBJ1-3
d_call: -
clone_size: -
v_call: TRBV15
cdr3_aa: ATSRVPISGNTIY

j_call: TRBJ2-3
d_call: -
clone_size: -
v_call: TRBV14
cdr3_aa: ASSQRTDTQY

j_call: TRBJ1-2
d_call: -
clone_size: few
v_call: TRBV5-6
cdr3_aa: ASSFWPRYLSNYGYT

j_call: TRBJ2-1
d_call: -
clone_size: -
v_call: TRBV6-6
cdr3_aa: ASSYSGANEQF

j_call: TRBJ2-3
d_call: TRBD2
clone_size: medium-sized
v_call: TRBV5-1
cdr3_aa: ASSTSGPSTDTQY

j_call: TRBJ2-7
d_call: -
clone_size: -
v_call: TRBV5-1
cdr3_aa: ASSDGTSTYEQY

j_call: TRBJ2-1
d_call: -
clone_size: -
v_call: TRBV6-1
cdr3_aa: ASKVGLTIYNEQF

j_call: TRBJ2-5
d_call: -
clone_size: -
v_call: TRBV30
cdr3_aa: AWSEGWASVQGTQY

j_call: TRBJ1-1
d_call: -
clone_size: -
v_call: TRBV2
cdr3_aa: ASGGGPEAF

j_call: TRBJ1-1
d_call: -
clone_size: -
v_call: TRBV6-5
cdr3_aa: ASSYPRNGVTEAF

j_call: TRBJ1-2
d_call: -
clone_size: medium-sized
v_call: TRBV25-1
cdr3_aa: ASRNFYGYT

j_call: TRBJ2-2
d_call: TRBD2
clone_size: once
v_call: TRBV29-1
cdr3_aa: SGRVGGGVNGELF

j_call: TRBJ1-5
d_call: -
clone_size: -
v_call: TRBV6-5
cdr3_aa: ASSHHSLSNQPQH

j_call: TRBJ2-7
d_call: TRBD2
clone_size: -
v_call: TRBV18
cdr3_aa: ASSPKPGLGHEQY

j_call: TRBJ2-7
d_call: TRBD2
clone_size: -
v_call: TRBV5-1
cdr3_aa: ASSGTSDEQY

j_call: TRBJ1-2
d_call: -
clone_size: few
v_call: TRBV5-1
cdr3_aa: ASSLGVRIYGYT

j_call: TRBJ1-6
d_call: -
clone_size: medium-sized
v_call: TRBV10-2
cdr3_aa: ASSEVQGPLH

j_call: TRBJ1-1
d_call: -
clone_size: medium-sized
v_call: TRBV15
cdr3_aa: ATSNVNTEAF

j_call: TRBJ1-1
d_call: TRBD1
clone_size: -
v_call: TRBV30
cdr3_aa: AWSPGGGWTEAF

j_call: TRBJ1-1
d_call: TRBD1
clone_size: -
v_call: TRBV11-2
cdr3_aa: ASSVGGLNTEAF

j_call: TRBJ1-1
d_call: -
clone_size: -
v_call: TRBV5-1
cdr3_aa: ASSPQGRVVAF

j_call: TRBJ2-7
d_call: TRBD2
clone_size: -
v_call: TRBV6-5
cdr3_aa: ASSTSRYEQY

j_call: TRBJ2-7
d_call: -
clone_size: few
v_call: TRBV10-2
cdr3_aa: ASTPTLGGKSYEQY

j_call: TRBJ2-1
d_call: TRBD1
clone_size: -
v_call: TRBV5-1
cdr3_aa: ASRAGTGNEQF

j_call: TRBJ1-4
d_call: -
clone_size: few
v_call: TRBV5-1
cdr3_aa: ASSYMEGIGEKLF

j_call: TRBJ2-2
d_call: -
clone_size: few
v_call: TRBV2
cdr3_aa: ASLWGLNTGELF

j_call: TRBJ2-7
d_call: TRBD2
clone_size: -
v_call: TRBV11-2
cdr3_aa: ASSLGLVPTSYEQY